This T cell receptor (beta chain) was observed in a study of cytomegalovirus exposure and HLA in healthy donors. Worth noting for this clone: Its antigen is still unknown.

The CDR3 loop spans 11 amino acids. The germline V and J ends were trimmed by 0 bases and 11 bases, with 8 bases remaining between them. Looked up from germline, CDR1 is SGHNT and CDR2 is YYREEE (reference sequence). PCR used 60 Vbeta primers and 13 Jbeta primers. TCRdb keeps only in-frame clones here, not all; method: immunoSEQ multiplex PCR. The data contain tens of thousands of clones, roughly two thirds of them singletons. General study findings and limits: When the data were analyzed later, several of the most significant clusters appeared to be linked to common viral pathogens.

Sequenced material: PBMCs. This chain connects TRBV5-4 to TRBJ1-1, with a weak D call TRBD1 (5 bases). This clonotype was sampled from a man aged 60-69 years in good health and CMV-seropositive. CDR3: CASSLGGVAFF. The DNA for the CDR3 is TGTGCCAGCAGCTTGGGGGGGGTGGCTTTCTTT.